The entry that follows covers one T cell receptor beta chain sequence. This sample stems from a study of blood T cell repertoires in COVID-19. Across the whole study: Whether acute or convalescent, the COVID-19 samples came from the United States, Italy and Spain. T cells, B-cell-depleted T cells, or PBMCs provided the cDNA or gDNA that served as material.

In Seattle, patients joined the study during active infection and were tracked longitudinally. The protocol was immunoSEQ multiplex PCR, while the TCRdb copy is restricted to in-frame clones and leaves out a portion. The profile shows a few hundred thousand clones, 90% of them singletons. This CDR3 region has 15 residues. The germline V gene has CDR1 MNHEY and CDR2 SMNVEV (reference sequence). V shed 3 bases, J shed 7 bases, and the junction held 8 bases outside the gene matches. Material: peripheral blood. The chain joins TRBV27 to TRBJ1-5, with 8 bases aligning to TRBD1. The sequence came from a woman aged 50 to 60 with COVID-19, enrolled during active disease. The CDR3 DNA sequence: TGTGCCAGCAGTTTTGGGGCCGGACAGGGCCAGCCCCAGCATTTT. Translated: CASSFGAGQGQPQHF.